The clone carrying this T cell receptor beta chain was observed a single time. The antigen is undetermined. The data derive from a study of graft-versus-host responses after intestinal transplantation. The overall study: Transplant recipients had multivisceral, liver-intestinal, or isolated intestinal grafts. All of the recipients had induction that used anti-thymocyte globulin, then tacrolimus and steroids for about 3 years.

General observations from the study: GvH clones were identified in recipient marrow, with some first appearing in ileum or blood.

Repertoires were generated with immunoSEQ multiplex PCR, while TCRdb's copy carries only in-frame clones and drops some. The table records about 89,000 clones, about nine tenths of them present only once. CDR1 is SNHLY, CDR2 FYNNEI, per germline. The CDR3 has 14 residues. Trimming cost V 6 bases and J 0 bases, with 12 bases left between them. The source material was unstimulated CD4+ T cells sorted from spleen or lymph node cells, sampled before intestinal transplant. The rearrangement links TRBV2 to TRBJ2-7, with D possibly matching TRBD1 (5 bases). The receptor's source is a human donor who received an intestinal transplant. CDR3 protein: CASRSQETSYEQYF. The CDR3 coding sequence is TGTGCCAGCAGATCACAGGAGACCTCCTACGAGCAGTACTTC.